This T cell receptor (beta chain) was sequenced for a study of CD8 T cells in Susac syndrome. FACS was used to enrich TEMRA cells, whereas the CD8+ and CD4+ T cells were obtained by negative isolation. Trimming cost V 2 bases and J 3 bases, with 12 bases left between them. CDR3 length: 14 residues. The germline gives CDR1 SQVTM, CDR2 ANQGSEA. With random hexamers, reverse transcription was performed on roughly 0.5 to 1 ug of RNA. A single record per CDR3 protein comes from TCRdb applying MiXCR to the immunoSEQ multiplex PCR reads. The sample carries 70,000 to 100,000 distinct CDR3 sequences, roughly 91% recorded once.

The specimen was CD8+ T cells from PBMCs. This TCR derives from a human donor in good health. The genes are TRBV29-1 and TRBJ2-3; D not resolved. The CDR3 DNA reads TGCAGCGTTGAATGGATCACTGAAACAGATACGCAGTATTTT. Translation: CSVEWITETDTQYF.